This T cell receptor beta chain derives from a study of Ad26.COV2.S vaccination and SARS-CoV-2 variants. Study overall: Each vaccinee took Ad26.COV2.S intramuscularly, once or twice 56 days apart.

This clone was found once. What it recognizes is unknown. Points from the study as a whole: It was vaccine recipients, not placebo recipients, who had the higher spike-specific TCR breadth.

Generated by immunoSEQ multiplex PCR, the TCRdb table keeps only in-frame clones and is missing some. Of 440,000 or so clones listed, less than 95% are singletons. Treatment in this sample: 19 received Ad26.COV2.S at low or high dose, single or two shots; 5 received placebo; per-sample allocation not given. Samples analyzed were those drawn on day 63 after the first vaccine or placebo injection. The sample came from a Boston adult aged 18-55 years. Between the trimmed V and J ends, which lost 4 bases and 2 bases, there was a span of 9 bases. CDR1 is LNHDA, CDR2 SQIVND, per germline (reference sequence). This CDR3 region has 13 residues.

The source material was peripheral blood, sampled in a trial of Ad26.COV2.S vaccine versus placebo. The rearrangement uses TRBV19 and TRBJ2-7, with a possible D match to TRBD1 (6 bases). The TCR originated in a person between 18 and 65 years old who received the Ad26.COV2.S COVID-19 vaccine or a placebo. CDR3 bases: TGTGCCAGTAGTACGACAGGCCCCTACGAGCAGTACTTC. Translated: CASSTTGPYEQYF.